The clone carrying this TCR beta chain was seen many times. The data stem from a study of prognosis after radiotherapy for stage I lung cancer. Study-level background: All of the enrolled patients had stage I non-small cell lung cancer, and they joined between 2018 and 2019. As radiotherapy, SBRT was administered in 3 to 5 fractions with a biologically effective dose of at least 100 Gy.

Amplicons of TCR beta CDR3 were generated from genomic DNA by two-round multiplex PCR. The first PCR round targeted every TRBV and TRBJ gene with specific primers. TCRdb re-derived calls from the multiplex PCR reads in MiXCR, one entry per CDR3 protein. Of about 51,000 distinct CDR3 sequences listed, roughly 35% are singletons. CT and PET/CT found no node involvement in any patient, and none had received chemotherapy or radiotherapy before or had other malignancies. The V and J ends lost 0 bases and 9 bases, in that order; junction bases with no gene match: 13. The V gene's germline CDR1 is MNHEY and CDR2 SVGAGI. The length of the CDR3 is 17 residues.

The genes are TRBV6-5 and TRBJ2-1; 8 bases are shared with TRBD1. The clonotype originates from a donor of 50 years or more with non-small cell lung cancer. Here the sequenced sample was PBMCs, taken before or after stereotactic body radiation therapy (not recorded which). The CDR3 coding sequence is TGTGCCAGCAGTTACTCGGGGGACAGGATGGGTCGGAGTGAGCAGTTCTTC. Translation: CASSYSGDRMGRSEQFF.